Sequencing of this T cell receptor (beta chain) was carried out in a study of cytomegalovirus exposure and HLA in healthy donors. The study, taken as a whole, reports: An apparent linkage of common viral pathogens to several of the most significant clusters emerged in a later analysis.

A note on this clone: The antigen is unknown.

PCR employed 60 Vbeta and 13 Jbeta primers. The table came from immunoSEQ multiplex PCR; TCRdb's copy has only in-frame clones and leaves some out. In the table there are fewer than 250,000 clones, over 75% of which are singletons. Germline values: CDR1 MNHNS, CDR2 SASEGT. Between the trimmed V and J ends, which lost 5 bases and 2 bases, there was a span of 10 bases. The CDR3 extends over 14 amino acids. The receptor was isolated from a human donor in good health. The chain links TRBV6-1 to TRBJ1-5, with a tentative D call TRBD1 (6 bases). Sample: PBMCs. The CDR3, as DNA: TGTGCCAGCAGTACGGACAGACGCAATCAGCCCCAGCATTTT. This gives the protein CASSTDRRNQPQHF.